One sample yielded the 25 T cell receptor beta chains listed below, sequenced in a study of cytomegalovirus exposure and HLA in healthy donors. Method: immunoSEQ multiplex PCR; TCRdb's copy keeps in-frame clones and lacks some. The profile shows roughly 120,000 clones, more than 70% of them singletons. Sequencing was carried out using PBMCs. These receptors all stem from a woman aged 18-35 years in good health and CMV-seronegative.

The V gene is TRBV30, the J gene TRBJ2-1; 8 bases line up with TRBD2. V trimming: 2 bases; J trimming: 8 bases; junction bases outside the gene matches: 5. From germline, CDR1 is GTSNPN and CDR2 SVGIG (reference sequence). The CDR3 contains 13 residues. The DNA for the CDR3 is TGTGCCTGGAGTCCGTTAGCGGGATATGAGCAGTTCTTC. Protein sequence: CAWSPLAGYEQFF. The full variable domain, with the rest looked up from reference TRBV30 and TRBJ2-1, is SQTIHQWPATLVQPVGSPLSLECTVEGTSNPNLYWYRQAAGRGLQLLFYSVGIGQISSEVPQNLSASRPQDRQFILSSKKLLLSDSGFYLCAWSPLAGYEQFFGPGTRLTVL.

CDR3 DNA: TGTGCCAGCAGTTTCACGGGAACGGAGACCCAGTACTTC. Protein: CASSFTGTETQYF. The rearrangement joins TRBV27 to TRBJ2-5, with D possibly being TRBD2 (5 bases). The V gene's germline CDR1 is MNHEY and CDR2 SMNVEV (reference sequence). The ends were cut back, 3 bases at V and 5 bases at J, with 10 bases in the middle. The CDR3 runs 13 residues.

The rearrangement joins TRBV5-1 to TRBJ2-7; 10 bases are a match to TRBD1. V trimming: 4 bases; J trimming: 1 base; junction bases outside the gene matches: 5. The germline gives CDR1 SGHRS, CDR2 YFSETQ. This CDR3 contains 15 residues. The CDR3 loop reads CASSKPGQGSYEQYF. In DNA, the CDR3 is TGCGCCAGCAGCAAACCGGGACAGGGGTCCTACGAGCAGTACTTC.

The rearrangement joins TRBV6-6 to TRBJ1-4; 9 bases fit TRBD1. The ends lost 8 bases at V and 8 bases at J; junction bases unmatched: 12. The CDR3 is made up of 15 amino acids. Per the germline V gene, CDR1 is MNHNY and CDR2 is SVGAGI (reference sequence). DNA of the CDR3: TGTGCCAGCTCAATTGGAGGACAGGGGAACGAAAAACTGTTTTTT. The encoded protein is CASSIGGQGNEKLFF.

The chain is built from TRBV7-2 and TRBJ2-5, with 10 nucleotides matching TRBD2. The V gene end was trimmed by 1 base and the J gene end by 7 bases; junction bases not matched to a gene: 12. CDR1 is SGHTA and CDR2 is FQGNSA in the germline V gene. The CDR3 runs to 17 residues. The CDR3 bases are TGTGCCAGCAGCTTAGTTAGTGGAGCGGGGGGGCCGGGGACCCAGTACTTC. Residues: CASSLVSGAGGPGTQYF.

In DNA, the CDR3 is TGTGCCAGCAGTTTCCCCCAGGACAGTTATTATGGCTACACCTTC. It yields the protein CASSFPQDSYYGYTF. V is TRBV28 and J is TRBJ1-2; possible D gene TRBD1, 6 bases. The CDR3 is 15 residues long. Trimming stripped 3 bases from V and 5 bases from J, with 16 bases between. CDR1 and CDR2 from the germline V gene are MDHEN and SYDVKM.

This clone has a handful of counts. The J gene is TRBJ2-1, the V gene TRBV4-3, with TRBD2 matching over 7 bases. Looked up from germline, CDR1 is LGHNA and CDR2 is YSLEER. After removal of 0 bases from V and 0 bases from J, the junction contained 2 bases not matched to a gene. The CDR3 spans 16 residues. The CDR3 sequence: CASSQDSGGSYNEQFF. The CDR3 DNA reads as TGCGCCAGCAGCCAAGATTCGGGGGGCTCCTACAATGAGCAGTTCTTC.

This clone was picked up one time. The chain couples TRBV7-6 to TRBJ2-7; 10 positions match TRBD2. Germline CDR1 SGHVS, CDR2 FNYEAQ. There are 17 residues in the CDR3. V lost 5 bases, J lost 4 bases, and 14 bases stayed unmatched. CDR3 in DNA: TGTGCCAGCAGCCTCGGCTTCCAGCGGGGGGGCGGGTACGAGCAGTACTTC. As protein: CASSLGFQRGGGYEQYF.

The CDR3 coding sequence is TGTGCCAGCAGTTTAGGGACTAGCGTATCCTACGAGCAGTACTTC. Amino acids: CASSLGTSVSYEQYF. The rearrangement joins TRBV27 to TRBJ2-7; 10 bases align to TRBD2. Trimming cost V 2 bases and J 1 base; bases outside gene matches: 2. CDR1 is MNHEY, CDR2 SMNVEV, per germline (reference sequence). The CDR3 spans 15 residues.

The CDR3: CASSYYSEYGYTF. The CDR3, as DNA: TGTGCCAGCAGTTACTACAGTGAATATGGCTACACCTTC. This chain joins TRBV6-5 and TRBJ1-2; D unresolved. Germline V gene sequence: CDR1 MNHEY, CDR2 SVGAGI. Between the trimmed V and J ends, which lost 1 base and 5 bases, there was a span of 8 bases. The CDR3 is 13 amino acids.

The CDR3 spells CASSALVPFGANVLTF. The CDR3 bases are TGTGCCAGCAGCGCCCTAGTACCCTTTGGGGCCAACGTCCTGACTTTC. V usage is TRBV9 and J usage is TRBJ2-6; D is unresolved. V lost 3 bases, J lost 3 bases, and 13 bases lay in between. Germline loops: CDR1 SGDLS, CDR2 YYNGEE. The CDR3 is 16 residues long.

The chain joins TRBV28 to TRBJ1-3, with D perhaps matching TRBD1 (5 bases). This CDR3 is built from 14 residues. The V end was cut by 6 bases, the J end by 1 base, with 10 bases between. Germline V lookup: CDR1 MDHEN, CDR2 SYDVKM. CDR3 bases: TGTGCCAGCAGAACGACAGCTTCTGGAAACACCATATATTTT. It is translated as CASRTTASGNTIYF. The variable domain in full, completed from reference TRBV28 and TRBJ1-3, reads DVKVTQSSRYLVKRTGEKVFLECVQDMDHENMFWYRQDPGLGLRLIYFSYDVKMKEKGDIPEGYSVSREKKERFSLILESASTNQTSMYLCASRTTASGNTIYFGEGSWLTVV.

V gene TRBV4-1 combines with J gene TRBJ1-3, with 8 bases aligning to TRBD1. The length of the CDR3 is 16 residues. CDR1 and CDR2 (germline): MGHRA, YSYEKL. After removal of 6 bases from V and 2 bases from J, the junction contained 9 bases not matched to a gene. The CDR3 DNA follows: TGCGCCAGCAGGAGACCGGGACAGGCAACTGGAAACACCATATATTTT. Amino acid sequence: CASRRPGQATGNTIYF.

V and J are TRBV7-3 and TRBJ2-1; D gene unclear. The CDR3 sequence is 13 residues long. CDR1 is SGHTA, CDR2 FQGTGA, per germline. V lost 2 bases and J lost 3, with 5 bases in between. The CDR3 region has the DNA TGTGCCAGCAGCTTAGAGGACTACAATGAGCAGTTCTTC. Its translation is CASSLEDYNEQFF.

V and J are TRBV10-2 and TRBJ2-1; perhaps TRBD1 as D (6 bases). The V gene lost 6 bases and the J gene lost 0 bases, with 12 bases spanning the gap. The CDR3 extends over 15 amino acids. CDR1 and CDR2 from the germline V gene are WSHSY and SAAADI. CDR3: CASSRGQFSYNEQFF. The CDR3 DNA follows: TGCGCCAGCAGCCGCGGACAGTTCTCCTACAATGAGCAGTTCTTC.

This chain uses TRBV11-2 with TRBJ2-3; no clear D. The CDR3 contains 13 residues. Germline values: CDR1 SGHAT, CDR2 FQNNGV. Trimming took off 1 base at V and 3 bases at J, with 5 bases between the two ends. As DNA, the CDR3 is TGTGCCAGCAGCTTAGTCCGGACAGATACGCAGTATTTT. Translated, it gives CASSLVRTDTQYF.

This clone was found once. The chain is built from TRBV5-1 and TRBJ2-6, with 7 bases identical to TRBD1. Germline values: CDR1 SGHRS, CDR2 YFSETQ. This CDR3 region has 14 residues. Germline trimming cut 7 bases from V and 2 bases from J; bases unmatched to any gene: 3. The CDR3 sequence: CASQDRAGANVLTF. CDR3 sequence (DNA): TGCGCCAGCCAAGACAGGGCTGGGGCCAACGTCCTGACTTTC.

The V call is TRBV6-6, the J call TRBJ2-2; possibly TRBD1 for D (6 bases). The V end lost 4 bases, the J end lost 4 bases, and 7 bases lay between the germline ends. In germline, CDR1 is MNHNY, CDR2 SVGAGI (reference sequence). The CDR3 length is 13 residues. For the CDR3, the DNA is TGTGCCAGCAGTTCAGGGGTCACCGGGGAGCTGTTTTTT. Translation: CASSSGVTGELFF.

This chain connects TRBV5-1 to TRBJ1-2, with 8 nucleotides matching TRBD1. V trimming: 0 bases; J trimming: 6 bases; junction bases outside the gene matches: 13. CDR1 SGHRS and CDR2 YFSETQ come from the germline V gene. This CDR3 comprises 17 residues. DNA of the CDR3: TGCGCCAGCAGCTTGGCTGCCGGACAGGGATCAAGCCATGGCTACACCTTC. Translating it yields CASSLAAGQGSSHGYTF.

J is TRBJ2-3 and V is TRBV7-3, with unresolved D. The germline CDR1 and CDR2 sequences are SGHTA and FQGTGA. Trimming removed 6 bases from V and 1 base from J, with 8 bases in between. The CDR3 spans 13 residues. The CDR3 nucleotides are TGTGCCAGCAGTCCGGGTGGCACAGATACGCAGTATTTT. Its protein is CASSPGGTDTQYF.

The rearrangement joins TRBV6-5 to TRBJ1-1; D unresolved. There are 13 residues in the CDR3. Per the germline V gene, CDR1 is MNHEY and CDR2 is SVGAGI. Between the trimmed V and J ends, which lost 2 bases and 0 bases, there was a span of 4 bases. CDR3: CASSYSLNTEAFF. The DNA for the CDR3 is TGTGCCAGCAGTTACAGCCTGAACACTGAAGCTTTCTTT.

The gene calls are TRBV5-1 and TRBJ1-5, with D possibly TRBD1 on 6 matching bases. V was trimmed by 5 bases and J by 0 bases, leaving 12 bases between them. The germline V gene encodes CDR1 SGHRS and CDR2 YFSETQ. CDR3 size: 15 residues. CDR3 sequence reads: CASRRDNYSNQPQHF. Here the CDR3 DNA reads TGCGCCAGCAGAAGGGACAATTATAGCAATCAGCCCCAGCATTTT.

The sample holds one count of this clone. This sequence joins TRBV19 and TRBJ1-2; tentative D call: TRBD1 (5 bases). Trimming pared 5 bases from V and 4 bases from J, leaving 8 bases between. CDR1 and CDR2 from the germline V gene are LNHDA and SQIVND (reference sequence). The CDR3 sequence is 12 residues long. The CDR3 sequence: CASSVGGYGYTF. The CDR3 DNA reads TGTGCCAGTAGTGTCGGGGGCTATGGCTACACCTTC.

Here the CDR3 reads CASSLLWASNGYTF. The CDR3 DNA reads TGTGCCAGCAGCTTGCTGTGGGCCAGTAACGGCTACACCTTC. This chain links TRBV5-5 with TRBJ1-2; D unclear. V was clipped by 1 base and J by 8 bases, with 15 bases between them. This CDR3 comprises 14 residues. Germline lookup yields CDR1 SGHKS and CDR2 YYEKEE (reference sequence).

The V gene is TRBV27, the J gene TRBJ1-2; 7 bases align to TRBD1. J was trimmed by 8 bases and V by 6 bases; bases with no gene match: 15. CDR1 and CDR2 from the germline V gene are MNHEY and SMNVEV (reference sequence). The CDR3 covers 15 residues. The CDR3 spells CASSSRDSHRRGYTF. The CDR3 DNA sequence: TGTGCCAGCAGCTCTCGGGACAGCCACCGGAGGGGCTACACCTTC.